This T cell receptor beta chain was recovered during a study of T cell changes during pregnancy in multiple sclerosis. This table comes from immunoSEQ multiplex PCR, and its TCRdb copy is limited to in-frame clones, with some not included. The table shows roughly 84,000 clones, with roughly 95% occurring only once. Germline CDR1 and CDR2: LNHDA and SQIVND (reference sequence). The CDR3 consists of 16 residues. V shed 3 bases, J shed 4 bases, and the junction held 11 bases outside the gene matches. This TCR was recovered from a female donor in good health, enrolled as a control in a pregnancy study. This chain joins TRBV19 and TRBJ2-5, with 7 bases identical to TRBD2. Sample: peripheral blood, taken in the third trimester of pregnancy. CDR3 region: CASSMGWAGVAETQYF. The CDR3, as DNA: TGTGCCAGTAGTATGGGGTGGGCGGGAGTTGCAGAGACCCAGTACTTC.